This passage covers 27 T cell receptor beta chains from one sample sequenced in a study of T-cell reconstitution after alpha-beta-depleted transplantation in children. Using unique molecular identifiers, the investigators prepared the TCRbeta library. In TCRdb, the PCR reads were re-called with MiXCR into one record per CDR3 protein. This table has about 540,000 distinct CDR3 sequences, approximately 20% appearing once. The input for sequencing was PBMCs from the stem cell graft donor, taken from the stem cell graft. These receptors were taken from a human donor who donated a stem cell graft to a child with acute lymphoblastic leukemia.

The V call is TRBV6-5, the J call TRBJ2-1, with D maybe TRBD1 (6 bases). The germline V gene encodes CDR1 MNHEY and CDR2 SVGAGI. The CDR3 contains 16 residues. V dropped 6 bases and J dropped 2 bases, with 17 bases sitting between them. The CDR3 protein is CASSRTAVIAYNEQFF. In DNA form, the CDR3 reads TGTGCCAGCAGCAGGACAGCAGTAATAGCCTACAATGAGCAGTTCTTC.

To note about this clonotype: Its ends do not fully match the called genes, so a read error is possible. The chain links TRBV18 to TRBJ2-7; 7 bases agree with TRBD1. The CDR3 is 18 residues long. Germline loops: CDR1 KGHSH, CDR2 LQKENI. Written as DNA, the CDR3 is TGTGCCAGCTCACCTCCCTACGGGACAGCCACAATCCTTGACGACCAGTACTTC. Residues: CASSPPYGTATILDDQYF.

The chain employs TRBV6-5 and TRBJ1-4, with TRBD1 identical over 10 bases. CDR1 and CDR2 (germline): MNHEY, SVGAGI. With V trimmed by 4 bases and J by 0 bases, 2 bases remained unmatched. The CDR3 extends over 16 amino acids. This CDR3 reads CASSFGQGATNEKLFF. The CDR3 DNA reads as TGTGCCAGCAGTTTTGGACAGGGGGCAACTAATGAAAAACTGTTTTTT.

The chain links TRBV5-1 to TRBJ1-1; D is ambiguous. V was shortened by 0 bases and J by 4 bases, with 7 bases between the two germline ends. The CDR3 contains 13 residues. Germline CDR1 SGHRS, CDR2 YFSETQ. The CDR3, as DNA: TGCGCCAGCAGCTTGGTAGTTCTCACTGAAGCTTTCTTT. This translates into CASSLVVLTEAFF.

This clonotype was counted only a few times. The gene calls are TRBV7-9 and TRBJ2-1; unclear D gene. Germline V gene lookup returns CDR1 SEHNR and CDR2 FQNEAQ (reference sequence). The CDR3 consists of 13 residues. Deletions cut 1 base from V and 8 bases from J, with 9 bases between. CDR3 sequence (DNA): TGTGCCAGCAGCTTAGATAATGAGGATGAGCAGTTCTTC. Its protein product is CASSLDNEDEQFF.

This clonotype appeared a few times. The rearrangement joins TRBV20-1 to TRBJ2-7; D possibly corresponds to TRBD2 (6 bases). The CDR3 extends over 13 amino acids. Deletions cut 6 bases from V and 7 bases from J, with 19 bases between. Germline values: CDR1 DFQATT, CDR2 SNEGSKA (reference sequence). As DNA, the CDR3 is TGCAGTGCCTCTTGGACTCCCGGGGGAGAGCAGTACTTC. As protein: CSASWTPGGEQYF.

The V call is TRBV20-1, the J call TRBJ1-6; D is unresolved. The length of the CDR3 is 18 residues. Trimming shortened V by 6 bases and J by 4 bases, and 25 bases separated the two germline ends. Germline loops: CDR1 DFQATT, CDR2 SNEGSKA (reference sequence). The CDR3 region is CSAPLSPVRASYNSPLHF. The CDR3 nucleotides read TGCAGTGCGCCACTCTCCCCAGTTAGAGCTTCGTATAATTCACCCCTCCACTTT.

This clonotype was observed a handful of times. J is TRBJ2-6 and V is TRBV27, with D tentatively TRBD1 (6 bases). The length of the CDR3 is 15 residues. V was trimmed by 2 bases and J by 4 bases, leaving 9 bases between them. Germline V gives CDR1 MNHEY, CDR2 SMNVEV (reference sequence). The CDR3 spells CASSLQGIGANVLTF. CDR3 nucleotides: TGTGCCAGCAGTTTACAGGGGATCGGGGCCAACGTCCTGACTTTC.

The table lists this clonotype with many counts. The chain links TRBV10-2 to TRBJ1-2; maybe TRBD1 (5 bases). V shed 6 bases and J shed 7 bases, with 21 bases lying between them. CDR3 length: 15 amino acids. Germline CDR1 reads WSHSY; CDR2 reads SAAADI. This chain's CDR3 is CASSRPSYDGAGYTF. The CDR3 DNA follows: TGCGCCAGCAGCAGGCCATCATACGACGGGGCTGGCTACACCTTC.

This clonotype was counted between two and nine times. The J gene is TRBJ2-1, the V gene TRBV4-2; 9 bases map to TRBD2. CDR1 LGHNA and CDR2 YNFKEQ come from the germline V gene. This CDR3 contains 15 residues. The trim removed 4 bases at V and 7 bases at J, leaving 8 bases unmatched. The CDR3 sequence is CASSPAAGGLNEQFF. CDR3 sequence (DNA): TGTGCCAGCAGCCCTGCTGCGGGAGGGTTGAATGAGCAGTTCTTC.

This sequence joins TRBV7-3 and TRBJ1-1; TRBD1 aligns across 10 bases. The CDR3 consists of 17 residues. Trimming removed 1 base from V and 0 bases from J; junction bases left unmatched: 5. Germline CDR1 and CDR2: SGHTA and FQGTGA. The CDR3 DNA is TGTGCCAGCAGCTTAAGTCGGACAGGGGGGATGAACACTGAAGCTTTCTTT. Its translation: CASSLSRTGGMNTEAFF.

This chain joins TRBV7-3 and TRBJ2-3, with 9 nucleotides matching TRBD2. There are 18 residues in the CDR3. With V trimmed by 5 bases and J by 0 bases, 12 bases remained unmatched. Germline loops: CDR1 SGHTA, CDR2 FQGTGA. In DNA, the CDR3 is TGTGCCAGCAGCGACGGACTAGCGTCCCACTCTAGCACAGATACGCAGTATTTT. As protein: CASSDGLASHSSTDTQYF. Together with reference TRBV7-3 and TRBJ2-3, the CDR3 gives the full variable domain: GAGVSQTPSNKVTEKGKYVELRCDPISGHTALYWYRQSLGQGPEFLIYFQGTGAADDSGLPNDRFFAVRPEGSVSTLKIQRTERGDSAVYLCASSDGLASHSSTDTQYFGPGTRLTVL.

There are a few counts of this clonotype. The V call is TRBV30, the J call TRBJ2-1, with D uncertain. Trimming cost V 0 bases and J 10 bases, with 19 bases left between them. This CDR3 spans 15 amino acids. The germline V gene encodes CDR1 GTSNPN and CDR2 SVGIG (reference sequence). The CDR3 here is CAWSVNMRNRKEQFF. The CDR3 DNA is TGTGCCTGGAGTGTAAACATGCGGAACCGCAAGGAGCAGTTCTTC.

The rearrangement links TRBV19 to TRBJ2-1; 9 nucleotides align to TRBD2. J gave up 5 bases and V 3 bases, and 8 bases lay outside the gene matches. The CDR3 sequence is 16 residues long. Germline loops: CDR1 LNHDA, CDR2 SQIVND (reference sequence). CDR3 loop: CASSILASGNHNEQFF. The DNA for the CDR3 is TGTGCCAGTAGTATTTTGGCTAGCGGGAATCACAATGAGCAGTTCTTC.

The chain recombines TRBV27 with TRBJ1-5; TRBD1 might be the D (6 bases). Germline CDR1 MNHEY, CDR2 SMNVEV (reference sequence). The V gene lost 0 bases and the J gene lost 7 bases, with 10 bases spanning the gap. The CDR3 has 14 residues. Written as DNA, the CDR3 is TGTGCCAGCAGTTTATCCAGGGGAGGACAGCCCCAGCATTTT. Protein sequence: CASSLSRGGQPQHF.

V usage is TRBV18 and J usage is TRBJ1-2; D possibly corresponds to TRBD1 (6 bases). There are 15 residues in the CDR3. Germline V lookup: CDR1 KGHSH, CDR2 LQKENI. The V and J ends lost 3 bases and 2 bases respectively, with 13 bases between them. The CDR3 loop reads CASSPFGGHNYGYTF. CDR3 nucleotide sequence: TGTGCCAGCTCACCCTTCGGGGGACACAACTATGGCTACACCTTC.

This clonotype was recorded a few times. The rearrangement joins TRBV7-9 to TRBJ1-1; D is possibly TRBD1 (5 bases). With 3 bases removed from V and 6 bases from J, the gap between germline ends came to 8 bases. This CDR3 is built from 12 residues. Per the germline V gene, CDR1 is SEHNR and CDR2 is FQNEAQ (reference sequence). CDR3 nucleotides: TGTGCCAGCAGCTTCCAGGGTTCTGAAGCTTTCTTT. The encoded protein is CASSFQGSEAFF.

In its sample, this clonotype was seen a few times. V is TRBV11-2 and J is TRBJ2-7; TRBD1 is a possible D gene (6 bases). V was trimmed by 4 bases and J by 2 bases, leaving 18 bases between them. The CDR3 is 16 amino acids. From germline, CDR1 is SGHAT and CDR2 FQNNGV. DNA of the CDR3: TGTGCCAGCAGCTGGTTTGGGACATTGGAGGCCTACGAGCAGTACTTC. Its protein product is CASSWFGTLEAYEQYF.

The J gene is TRBJ2-2, the V gene TRBV6-5; weak D call: TRBD2 (7 bases). V was clipped by 0 bases and J by 4 bases, with 12 bases between them. From germline, CDR1 is MNHEY and CDR2 SVGAGI. The CDR3 is 16 residues long. The CDR3 spells CASSYSGGGSTGELFF. The CDR3 nucleotides read TGTGCCAGCAGTTACTCAGGGGGAGGGTCCACCGGGGAGCTGTTTTTT.

The chain uses TRBV7-6 and TRBJ2-1, with TRBD2 identical over 7 bases. The germline V gene encodes CDR1 SGHVS and CDR2 FNYEAQ. Germline trimming cut 5 bases from V and 1 base from J; bases unmatched to any gene: 8. This CDR3 has 16 residues. CDR3 DNA: TGTGCCAGCAGCGAGCGGGGCGGGGCGTCCTACAATGAGCAGTTCTTC. It translates to CASSERGGASYNEQFF.

V and J are TRBV27 and TRBJ2-7, with 10 positions matching TRBD1. The V gene end was trimmed by 6 bases and the J gene end by 5 bases; junction bases not matched to a gene: 10. The CDR3 has 15 amino acids. CDR1 MNHEY and CDR2 SMNVEV come from the germline V gene (reference sequence). CDR3: CASRTSRDRGHEQYF. Written as DNA, the CDR3 is TGTGCCAGCAGGACTTCCCGGGACAGGGGACACGAGCAGTACTTC.

The V gene is TRBV4-2, the J gene TRBJ2-1; 8 bases are a match to TRBD1. V lost 0 bases and J lost 6; bases outside the gene matches: 13. Germline CDR1 and CDR2: LGHNA and YNFKEQ. The CDR3 is 18 residues long. CDR3 coding DNA: TGTGCCAGCAGCCAAGATCAGGCAGGGGACAGGCGGATCAATGAGCAGTTCTTC. Translated, it gives CASSQDQAGDRRINEQFF.

V is TRBV7-9 and J is TRBJ2-7; a possible D gene is TRBD1 (5 bases). Germline V gives CDR1 SEHNR, CDR2 FQNEAQ (reference sequence). The CDR3 runs 16 residues. V gave up 0 bases and J gave up 0 bases, with 12 bases separating them. CDR3 DNA: TGTGCCAGCAGCTTAGCAATGGGGCGCTTCTCCTACGAGCAGTACTTC. Translating gives CASSLAMGRFSYEQYF.

This clonotype occurred a few times. The V and J genes are TRBV20-1 and TRBJ2-5; 7 nucleotides match TRBD2. The CDR3 extends over 15 amino acids. Germline values: CDR1 DFQATT, CDR2 SNEGSKA (reference sequence). V shed 0 bases and J 2 bases; nucleotides not matched to a gene: 6. For the CDR3, the DNA is TGCAGTGCTAGAGATGGCGGGAGTGCTCAAGAGACCCAGTACTTC. Translated: CSARDGGSAQETQYF.

The rearrangement links TRBV12-3 or TRBV12-4 to TRBJ1-2; the D is unclear. V gave up 5 bases and J gave up 7 bases, with 23 bases separating them. The CDR3 totals 16 residues. The CDR3 loop reads CASSLYLQSGHGGYTF. In DNA, the CDR3 is TGTGCCAGCAGTCTTTATTTACAGTCGGGCCATGGTGGCTACACCTTC.

The gene calls are TRBV6-6 and TRBJ2-7; tentative D call: TRBD1 (6 bases). There are 13 residues in the CDR3. Trimming pared 5 bases from V and 2 bases from J, leaving 10 bases between. Germline-derived CDR1 and CDR2 are MNHNY and SVGAGI (reference sequence). This CDR3 is CASSHRDTYEQYF. In DNA, the CDR3 is TGTGCCAGCAGTCACAGGGACACCTACGAGCAGTACTTC.

This clonotype was picked up a small number of times. This chain uses TRBV11-2 with TRBJ1-3; D call uncertain. Germline V gene lookup returns CDR1 SGHAT and CDR2 FQNNGV. The CDR3 extends over 15 amino acids. V lost 4 bases and J 5 bases, leaving 15 bases between the germline ends. CDR3 loop: CASSSTLDSRNTIYF. CDR3 DNA sequence: TGTGCCAGCAGCTCGACTCTAGACTCCAGAAACACCATATATTTT.